One T cell receptor beta chain is described in this entry. Its antigen remains unidentified. This table comes from immunoSEQ multiplex PCR, and its TCRdb copy is limited to in-frame clones, with some not included. This repertoire holds about 52,000 clones, and none appear only once. This entry belongs to a study of T cell clonality in common variable immunodeficiency. Study conclusions and caveats: The cause of increased CVID clonality remains unclear without subpopulation sequencing. Shared TCRbeta clones were fewer between CVID subjects than controls. Compared with healthy controls, CVID subjects showed increased TCRbeta clonality, mostly in about a third.

Sequences were obtained from peripheral blood mononuclear cells. The TCR was taken from a person aged 18 to 75 in good health.

The sequenced part of the CDR3 DNA is TGTGCCAGCGCACTCGGGACAGGGCTTTGGGAG. It encodes CASALGTGLWE. The entire CDR3 reads CASALGTGLWELFF. The chain uses TRBV2 and TRBJ2-2, with TRBD1 matching 9 bases. The CDR3 goes on 3 residues after the read ends, and that part is filled in from the germline J gene. With V trimmed by 8 bases and J by 9 bases, 10 bases remained unmatched. Germline V CDR1 and CDR2: SNHLY, FYNNEI. The CDR3 has 14 residues.